This T cell receptor beta chain was observed in a study of CXCR3-negative and CXCR3-positive naive CD8 T cells. Turning to the study itself: Cumulative TRB read yield was roughly 150 million, averaging about 1.5 +/- 0.3 million per library. General study results and limits: Memory CD8+ cells showed much lower diversity, while both naive subsets were comparably high. Memory cells diverged, while naive CXCR3-positive and CXCR3-negative cells had similar TRBV-TRBJ usage.

The CDR3 length is 15 residues. Germline assignment: CDR1 SGHTA and CDR2 FQGNSA. The TRB libraries of cDNA were built by UMI-labeled 5' RACE. One entry per CDR3 protein, without DNA, is what TCRdb gives after re-calling the 5' RACE reads. The listing contains about 40,000 distinct CDR3 sequences. Details on this clonotype: Its antigen is as yet unknown.

What was sequenced was memory CD8+ T cells from blood. The source is a human donor in good health. Some clones in this sample may be carry-over from other donors' samples. This chain connects TRBV7-2 to TRBJ1-1. CDR3 amino acids: CASSLEPGKNTEAFF.